The 14 T cell receptor beta chains presented below share a single source sample, sequenced in a study of blood T cell repertoires in COVID-19. This table comes from immunoSEQ multiplex PCR, and its TCRdb copy is limited to in-frame clones, with some not included. The table lists around 100,000 clones, around nine tenths of them singletons, with 1.9% in the top ten. Material: peripheral blood. The receptor set was obtained from a woman in her 50s with COVID-19, enrolled during active disease.

This rearrangement joins TRBV5-1 to TRBJ1-5; tentatively, D is TRBD1 (6 bases). The CDR3 loop spans 13 amino acids. From germline, CDR1 is SGHRS and CDR2 YFSETQ. V dropped 2 bases and J dropped 8 bases, with 11 bases sitting between them. CDR3 bases: TGCGCCAGCAGCTTAGAGGGGGGGAAGCCCCAGCATTTT. Amino acid sequence: CASSLEGGKPQHF.

The chain recombines TRBV19 with TRBJ2-3; D possibly corresponds to TRBD2 (6 bases). CDR1 LNHDA and CDR2 SQIVND come from the germline V gene (reference sequence). Trimming removed 5 bases from V and 3 bases from J, with 21 bases in between. CDR3 length: 17 amino acids. CDR3 amino acids: CASSPGVRMSTTDTQYF. DNA of the CDR3: TGTGCCAGTAGTCCGGGGGTCCGAATGAGTACGACAGATACGCAGTATTTT.

This chain uses TRBV27 with TRBJ2-1, with D possibly matching TRBD1 (7 bases). Germline V CDR1 and CDR2: MNHEY, SMNVEV (reference sequence). The CDR3 has 13 amino acids. Trimming stripped 5 bases from V and 7 bases from J, with 12 bases between. CDR3 sequence: CASSPGGPNEQFF. CDR3 bases: TGTGCCAGCAGTCCAGGGGGGCCGAATGAGCAGTTCTTC.

This chain connects TRBV10-3 to TRBJ2-1; 9 bases align to TRBD1. CDR1 ENHRY and CDR2 SYGVKD come from the germline V gene. Trimming took 7 bases from V and 8 from J; bases not matched to a gene: 9. This CDR3 is 14 amino acids long. This CDR3 is CAIKGQGPGYEQFF. CDR3 nucleotides: TGTGCCATCAAGGGACAGGGTCCTGGGTATGAGCAGTTCTTC.

The chain combines TRBV5-1 with TRBJ2-2, with TRBD2 matching over 10 bases. V lost 0 bases to trimming and J lost 5 bases; unmatched junction nucleotides: 4. CDR1 SGHRS and CDR2 YFSETQ come from the germline V gene. This CDR3 is built from 16 residues. CDR3: CASSLASGGWTGELFF. The CDR3 region has the DNA TGCGCCAGCAGCTTGGCTAGCGGGGGATGGACCGGGGAGCTGTTTTTT.

The chain has TRBV25-1 and TRBJ2-1, with D maybe TRBD1 (6 bases). Germline CDR1 reads MGHDK; CDR2 reads SYGVNS. V lost 2 bases and J 4 bases, leaving 9 bases between the germline ends. The CDR3 is 14 amino acids. This CDR3 reads CASSEMGAYNEQFF. CDR3 coding DNA: TGTGCCAGCAGTGAAATGGGGGCTTACAATGAGCAGTTCTTC. Complete variable domain (other parts from reference TRBV25-1 and TRBJ2-1): EADIYQTPRYLVIGTGKKITLECSQTMGHDKMYWYQQDPGMELHLIHYSYGVNSTEKGDLSSESTVSRIRTEHFPLTLESARPSHTSQYLCASSEMGAYNEQFFGPGTRLTVL.

The chain combines TRBV9 with TRBJ1-2; tentative D call: TRBD1 (6 bases). In germline, CDR1 is SGDLS, CDR2 YYNGEE. V was shortened by 8 bases and J by 11 bases, with 16 bases between the two germline ends. This CDR3 has 11 residues. The CDR3: CASKTGAWYTF. The DNA for the CDR3 is TGTGCCAGTAAGACAGGCGCCTGGTACACCTTC. Supplemented by reference TRBV9 and TRBJ1-2, the full variable domain reads DSGVTQTPKHLITATGQRVTLRCSPRSGDLSVYWYQQSLDQGLQFLIQYYNGEERAKGNILERFSAQQFPDLHSELNLSSLELGDSALYFCASKTGAWYTFGSGTRLTVV.

The gene calls are TRBV5-4 and TRBJ1-2, with TRBD1 identical over 11 bases. The length of the CDR3 is 15 residues. The trim removed 4 bases at V and 6 bases at J, leaving 8 bases unmatched. From germline, CDR1 is SGHNT and CDR2 YYREEE (reference sequence). Written as DNA, the CDR3 is TGTGCCAGCAGCACGGACAGGGGGCGTGTTGATGGCTACACCTTC. It translates to CASSTDRGRVDGYTF.

The J gene is TRBJ1-2, the V gene TRBV7-9, with TRBD1 as a possible D gene (5 bases). The germline V gene encodes CDR1 SEHNR and CDR2 FQNEAQ (reference sequence). V lost 5 bases and J lost 2, with 18 bases in between. This CDR3 is built from 16 residues. The CDR3 DNA sequence: TGTGCCAGCAGCCCCGACAGACCTAAACCAAACTATGGCTACACCTTC. Translation gives CASSPDRPKPNYGYTF. The variable domain in full, with the rest retrieved from reference TRBV7-9 and TRBJ1-2, is DTGVSQNPRHKITKRGQNVTFRCDPISEHNRLYWYRQTLGQGPEFLTYFQNEAQLEKSRLLSDRFSAERPKGSFSTLEIQRTEQGDSAMYLCASSPDRPKPNYGYTFGSGTRLTVV.

J is TRBJ1-4 and V is TRBV28, with TRBD1 identical over 7 bases. Losses at the gene ends were 4 bases for V and 3 bases for J; bases not matched to a gene: 2. CDR1 MDHEN and CDR2 SYDVKM come from the germline V gene. CDR3 length: 14 residues. CDR3 DNA: TGTGCCAGCAGTTGGACAGGCCCTAATGAAAAACTGTTTTTT. It encodes CASSWTGPNEKLFF. Full variable domain (rest looked up from reference TRBV28 and TRBJ1-4): DVKVTQSSRYLVKRTGEKVFLECVQDMDHENMFWYRQDPGLGLRLIYFSYDVKMKEKGDIPEGYSVSREKKERFSLILESASTNQTSMYLCASSWTGPNEKLFFGSGTQLSVL.

The J gene is TRBJ1-2, the V gene TRBV18, with no clear D. Deletions cut 5 bases from V and 6 bases from J, with 13 bases between. Germline V CDR1 and CDR2: KGHSH, LQKENI. The CDR3 is 13 residues long. CDR3 DNA sequence: TGTGCCAGCTCAGAGGGTGGGCTGGATGGCTACACCTTC. This codes for CASSEGGLDGYTF. Full variable domain (rest looked up from reference TRBV18 and TRBJ1-2): NAGVMQNPRHLVRRRGQEARLRCSPMKGHSHVYWYRQLPEEGLKFMVYLQKENIIDESGMPKERFSAEFPKEGPSILRIQQVVRGDSAAYFCASSEGGLDGYTFGSGTRLTVV.

The chain links TRBV24-1 to TRBJ2-7; the match to TRBD2 covers 13 bases. Germline loops: CDR1 KGHDR, CDR2 SFDVKD. CDR3 length: 15 amino acids. The V gene end was trimmed by 3 bases and the J gene end by 3 bases; junction bases not matched to a gene: 1. The CDR3 DNA reads as TGTGCCACCAGTGATGGGACTAGCGGGGACTACGAGCAGTACGTC. Protein: CATSDGTSGDYEQYV.

V usage is TRBV19 and J usage is TRBJ1-2, with 7 bases that match TRBD1. The CDR3 spans 15 residues. Per the germline V gene, CDR1 is LNHDA and CDR2 is SQIVND (reference sequence). V trimming: 7 bases; J trimming: 0 bases; junction bases outside the gene matches: 8. CDR3 in amino acids: CASKIGGRSNYGYTF. The CDR3 region has the DNA TGTGCCAGTAAGATAGGGGGCAGATCTAACTATGGCTACACCTTC.

This sequence joins TRBV24-1 and TRBJ2-3, with D possibly matching TRBD1 (6 bases). Germline V CDR1 and CDR2: KGHDR, SFDVKD. Trimming shortened V by 0 bases and J by 5 bases, and 8 bases separated the two germline ends. This CDR3 region has 14 residues. The CDR3 DNA sequence: TGTGCCACCAGTGATTTGACAGGGAGAGATACGCAGTATTTT. Protein product: CATSDLTGRDTQYF.